This TCR beta chain was sequenced in a study of blood T cells in healthy people across ages. Broader study findings: TCR beta diversity per million T cells fell roughly linearly with age. Naive CD4+ cells and diversity were both higher in long-lived donors than in aged donors.

Per germline, CDR1 LNHNV and CDR2 YYDKDF (reference sequence). The CDR3 is 16 amino acids. The V and J ends lost 3 bases and 4 bases, in that order; junction bases with no gene match: 12. The authors extracted at least 5.5 micrograms of total RNA per sample. Note on this clonotype: Its antigen is unidentified.

A sample-barcoded 5' primer and a J-beta primer mix were used in a second PCR of roughly 6 to 11 cycles. Using its own MiXCR run on the 5' RACE reads, TCRdb lists one record per CDR3 protein. There are 980,000 or so distinct CDR3 sequences in the sample; around 48% occur only once, and under 15% lies in the top ten. This clonotype was sampled from a man aged 25 to 40 in good health. The sequenced sample was blood. This chain uses TRBV15 with TRBJ2-7; TRBD1 matches 7 bases. This chain's CDR3 is CATSRTTGTKEYEQYF. CDR3 sequence (DNA): TGTGCCACCAGCAGGACGACAGGGACCAAAGAATACGAGCAGTACTTC. Full variable domain (remainder filled in from reference TRBV15 and TRBJ2-7): DAMVIQNPRYQVTQFGKPVTLSCSQTLNHNVMYWYQQKSSQAPKLLFHYYDKDFNNEADTPDNFQSRRPNTSFCFLDIRSPGLGDTAMYLCATSRTTGTKEYEQYFGPGTRLTVT.